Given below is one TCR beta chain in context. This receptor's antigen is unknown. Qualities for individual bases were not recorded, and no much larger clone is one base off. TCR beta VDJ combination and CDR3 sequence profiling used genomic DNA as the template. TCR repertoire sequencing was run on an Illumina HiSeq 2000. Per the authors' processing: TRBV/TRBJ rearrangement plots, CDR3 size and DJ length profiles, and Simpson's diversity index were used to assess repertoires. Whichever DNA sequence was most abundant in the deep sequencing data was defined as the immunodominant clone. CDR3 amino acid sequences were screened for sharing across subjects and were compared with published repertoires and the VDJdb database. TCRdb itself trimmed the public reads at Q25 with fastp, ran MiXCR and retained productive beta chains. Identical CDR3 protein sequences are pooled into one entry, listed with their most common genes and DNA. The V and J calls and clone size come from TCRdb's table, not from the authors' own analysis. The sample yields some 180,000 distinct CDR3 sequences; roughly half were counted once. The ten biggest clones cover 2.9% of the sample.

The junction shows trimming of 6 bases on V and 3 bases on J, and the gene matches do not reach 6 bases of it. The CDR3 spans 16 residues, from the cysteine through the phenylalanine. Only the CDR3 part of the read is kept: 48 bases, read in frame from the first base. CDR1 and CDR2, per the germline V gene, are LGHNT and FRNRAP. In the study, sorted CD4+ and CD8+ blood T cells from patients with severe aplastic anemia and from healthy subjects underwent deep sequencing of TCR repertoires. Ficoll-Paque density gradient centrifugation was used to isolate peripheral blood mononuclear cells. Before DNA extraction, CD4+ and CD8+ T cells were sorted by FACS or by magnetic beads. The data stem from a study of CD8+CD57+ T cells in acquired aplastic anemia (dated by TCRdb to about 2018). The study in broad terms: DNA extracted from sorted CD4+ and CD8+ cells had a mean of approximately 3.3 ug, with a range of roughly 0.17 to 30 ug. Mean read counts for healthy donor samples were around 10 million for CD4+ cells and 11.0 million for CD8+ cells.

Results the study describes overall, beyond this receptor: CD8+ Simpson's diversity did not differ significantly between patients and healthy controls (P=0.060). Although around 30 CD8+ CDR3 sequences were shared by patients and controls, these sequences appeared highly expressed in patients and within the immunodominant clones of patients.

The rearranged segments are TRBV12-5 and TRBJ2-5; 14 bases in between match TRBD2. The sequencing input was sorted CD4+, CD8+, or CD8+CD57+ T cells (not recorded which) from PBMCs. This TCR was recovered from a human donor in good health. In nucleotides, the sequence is TGTGCTAGTGGCTCTGTGGGACTAGCGGGAGAAGAGACCCAGTACTTC. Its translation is CASGSVGLAGEETQYF.